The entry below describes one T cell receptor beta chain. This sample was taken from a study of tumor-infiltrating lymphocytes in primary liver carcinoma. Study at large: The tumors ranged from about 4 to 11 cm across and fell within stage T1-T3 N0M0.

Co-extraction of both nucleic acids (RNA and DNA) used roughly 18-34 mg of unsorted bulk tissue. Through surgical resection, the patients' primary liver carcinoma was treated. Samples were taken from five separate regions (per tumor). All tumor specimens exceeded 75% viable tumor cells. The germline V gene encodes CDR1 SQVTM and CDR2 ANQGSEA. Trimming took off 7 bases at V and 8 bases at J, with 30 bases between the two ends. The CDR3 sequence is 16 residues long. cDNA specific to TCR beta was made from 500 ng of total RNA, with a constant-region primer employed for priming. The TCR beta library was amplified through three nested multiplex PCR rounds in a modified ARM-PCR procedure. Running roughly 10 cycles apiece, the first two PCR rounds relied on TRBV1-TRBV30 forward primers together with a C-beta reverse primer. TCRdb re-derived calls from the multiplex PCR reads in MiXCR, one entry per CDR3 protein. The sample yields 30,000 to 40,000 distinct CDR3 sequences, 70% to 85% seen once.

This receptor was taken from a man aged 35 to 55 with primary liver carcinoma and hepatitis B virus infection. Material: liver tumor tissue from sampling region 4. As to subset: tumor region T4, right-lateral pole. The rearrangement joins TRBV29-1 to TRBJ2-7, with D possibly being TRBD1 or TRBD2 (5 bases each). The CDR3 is CSAMTSGTTTPYKQYF. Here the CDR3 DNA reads TGCAGCGCCATGACATCTGGGACCACCACTCCCTATAAGCAGTACTTC.